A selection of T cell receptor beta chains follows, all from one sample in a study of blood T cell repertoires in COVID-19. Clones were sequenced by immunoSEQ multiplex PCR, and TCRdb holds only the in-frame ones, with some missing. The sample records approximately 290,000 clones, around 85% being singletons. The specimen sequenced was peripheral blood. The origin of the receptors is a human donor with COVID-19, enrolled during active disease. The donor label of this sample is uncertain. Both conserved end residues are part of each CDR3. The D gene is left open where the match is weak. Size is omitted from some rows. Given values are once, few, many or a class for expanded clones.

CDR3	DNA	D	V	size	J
CASSPRPPVGNQPQHF	TGTGCCAGCTCCCCGAGGCCCCCCGTGGGCAATCAGCCCCAGCATTTT	.	TRBV18	.	TRBJ1-5
CASSYNTGELFF	TGTGCCAGCAGCTATAACACCGGGGAGCTGTTTTTT	.	TRBV3-1/TRBV3-2	few	TRBJ2-2
CASSMGAGGGSLEQYF	TGTGCCAGTAGTATGGGAGCCGGCGGGGGCTCCCTCGAGCAGTACTTC	.	TRBV19	once	TRBJ2-7
CASRTTGNNSPLHF	TGTGCCAGCAGGACTACAGGGAACAATTCACCCCTCCACTTT	.	TRBV27	.	TRBJ1-6
CASSRDRDYGYTF	TGTGCCAGTAGTAGGGACAGGGACTATGGCTACACCTTC	TRBD1	TRBV19	.	TRBJ1-2
CASSGPGQGGEQYF	TGTGCCAGCAGCGGACCGGGACAGGGTGGAGAGCAGTACTTC	TRBD1	TRBV11-2	.	TRBJ2-7
CASSRLAGTDTQYF	TGTGCCAGCAGCCGACTAGCGGGCACAGATACGCAGTATTTT	TRBD2	TRBV7-3	few	TRBJ2-3
CASRLTEAFF	TGTGCCAGCAGACTCACTGAAGCTTTCTTT	.	TRBV6-5	.	TRBJ1-1
CASRGSGESEQFF	TGTGCCAGCAGGGGTAGTGGGGAGAGTGAGCAGTTCTTC	.	TRBV6-4	.	TRBJ2-1
CASSQGRSTNTGELFF	TGTGCCAGCAGCCAGGGGAGAAGCACGAACACCGGGGAGCTGTTTTTT	.	TRBV7-9	.	TRBJ2-2
CASSGSRGVKETQYF	TGTGCCAGTAGTGGATCCCGGGGGGTTAAAGAGACCCAGTACTTC	TRBD2	TRBV19	.	TRBJ2-5
CASSHPIGLADSYNEQFF	TGCGCCAGCAGCCATCCTATCGGACTAGCCGACTCCTACAATGAGCAGTTCTTC	TRBD2	TRBV5-1	.	TRBJ2-1
CASSIGGGAGELFF	TGTGCCAGTAGTATAGGTGGAGGTGCCGGGGAGCTGTTTTTT	.	TRBV19	.	TRBJ2-2
CSVETAMNTEAFF	TGCAGCGTTGAGACAGCTATGAACACTGAAGCTTTCTTT	.	TRBV29-1	once	TRBJ1-1
CASTRGTEKLFF	TGTGCCAGCACCAGAGGGACAGAAAAACTGTTTTTT	.	TRBV12-3/TRBV12-4	.	TRBJ1-4
CASSIEQGAYGYTF	TGTGCCAGTAGTATAGAACAGGGGGCCTATGGCTACACCTTC	TRBD1	TRBV19	.	TRBJ1-2
CASSPGQGKGPYEQYF	TGTGCCAGCAGTCCCGGACAGGGGAAGGGGCCCTACGAGCAGTACTTC	TRBD1	TRBV6-2/TRBV6-3	.	TRBJ2-7
CASTNTFTGGNAEAFF	TGTGCCAGTACCAACACCTTTACGGGCGGGAACGCTGAAGCTTTCTTT	.	TRBV19	few	TRBJ1-1
CASSLEGTSTDTQYF	TGCGCCAGCAGCTTGGAGGGGACAAGCACAGATACGCAGTATTTT	.	TRBV5-1	once	TRBJ2-3
CASRTGDGNSPLHF	TGTGCCAGCCGGACAGGGGACGGCAATTCACCCCTCCACTTT	TRBD1	TRBV6-5	once	TRBJ1-6
CASSVRSDSGNTIYF	TGTGCCAGCAGCGTCAGGTCAGACTCTGGAAACACCATATATTTT	.	TRBV9	.	TRBJ1-3
CASSLVRGSGDTQYF	TGTGCCAGCAGCTTGGTTAGGGGGTCTGGGGATACGCAGTATTTT	.	TRBV5-4	.	TRBJ2-3
CASSPGQAVQPQHF	TGTGCCAGCAGCCCAGGACAGGCGGTACAGCCCCAGCATTTT	TRBD1	TRBV6-5	.	TRBJ1-5
CASSQIAGFHEQYF	TGTGCCAGCAGCCAAATAGCTGGGTTCCACGAGCAGTACTTC	.	TRBV14	.	TRBJ2-7
CASSWGASGTYEQYF	TGCGCCAGCAGCTGGGGGGCTAGCGGGACCTACGAGCAGTACTTC	TRBD2	TRBV5-1	.	TRBJ2-7
CASRLGQGGTQPQHF	TGTGCCAGCAGACTAGGACAGGGGGGGACTCAGCCCCAGCATTTT	TRBD1	TRBV6-5	.	TRBJ1-5
CASSLGLGTGGMNTEAFF	TGTGCCAGCAGCTTAGGTTTGGGGACAGGGGGAATGAACACTGAAGCTTTCTTT	TRBD1	TRBV7-8	.	TRBJ1-1
CASSSIGGTSGNTGELFF	TGTGCCAGCAGTTCTATCGGGGGGACTAGCGGAAATACCGGGGAGCTGTTTTTT	TRBD2	TRBV7-2	.	TRBJ2-2
CASSLGTAFQF	TGTGCCAGCAGCTTAGGAACCGCCTTCCAGTTT	.	TRBV7-9	.	TRBJ1-1
CASSPSADRVHEQYF	TGTGCCAGCTCACCATCCGCGGACAGGGTCCACGAGCAGTACTTC	TRBD1	TRBV18	.	TRBJ2-7
CASSFASGRGGELFF	TGCGCCAGCAGCTTCGCTAGCGGGAGGGGCGGGGAGCTGTTTTTT	TRBD2	TRBV5-1	.	TRBJ2-2
CASSIEDRAGLTDTQYF	TGTGCCAGTAGTATAGAGGATCGAGCGGGACTTACAGATACGCAGTATTTT	TRBD2	TRBV19	.	TRBJ2-3
CASRTPATNEKLFF	TGTGCCAGCAGGACACCTGCAACTAATGAAAAACTGTTTTTT	.	TRBV28	few	TRBJ1-4
CASSEALQRGYGYTF	TGTGCCAGCAGTGAAGCGCTTCAACGGGGCTATGGCTACACCTTC	.	TRBV2	.	TRBJ1-2
CASNSRSGQYF	TGTGCCAGCAACAGCCGGTCTGGGCAGTACTTC	.	TRBV28	once	TRBJ2-7